This TCR beta chain was identified during a study of cytomegalovirus exposure and HLA in healthy donors. Only in-frame clones appear in the TCRdb table, and some are missing; sequencing was by immunoSEQ multiplex PCR. The sample yields 80,000 to 100,000 clones, approximately 88% seen once. Per the germline V gene, CDR1 is MNHEY and CDR2 is SVGAGI. The CDR3 runs 15 residues. V lost 0 bases and J 7 bases, leaving 13 bases between the germline ends. The V call is TRBV6-5, the J call TRBJ1-5; D unresolved. The receptor was isolated from a young woman in good health and CMV-seronegative. Source material: PBMCs. CDR3 sequence (DNA): TGTGCCAGCAGTTACTCGCCCAACGGTATGCAGCCCCAGCATTTT. Translating gives CASSYSPNGMQPQHF.